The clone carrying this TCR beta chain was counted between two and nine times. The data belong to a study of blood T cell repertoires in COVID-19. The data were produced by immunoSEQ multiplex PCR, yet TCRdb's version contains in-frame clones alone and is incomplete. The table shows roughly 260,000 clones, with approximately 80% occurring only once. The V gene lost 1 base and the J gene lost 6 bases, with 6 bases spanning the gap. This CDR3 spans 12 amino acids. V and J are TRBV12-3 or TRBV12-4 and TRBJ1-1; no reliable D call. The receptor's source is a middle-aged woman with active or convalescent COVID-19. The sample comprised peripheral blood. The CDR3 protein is CASSLERSEAFF. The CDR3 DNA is TGTGCCAGCAGTTTAGAGAGGTCTGAAGCTTTCTTT.